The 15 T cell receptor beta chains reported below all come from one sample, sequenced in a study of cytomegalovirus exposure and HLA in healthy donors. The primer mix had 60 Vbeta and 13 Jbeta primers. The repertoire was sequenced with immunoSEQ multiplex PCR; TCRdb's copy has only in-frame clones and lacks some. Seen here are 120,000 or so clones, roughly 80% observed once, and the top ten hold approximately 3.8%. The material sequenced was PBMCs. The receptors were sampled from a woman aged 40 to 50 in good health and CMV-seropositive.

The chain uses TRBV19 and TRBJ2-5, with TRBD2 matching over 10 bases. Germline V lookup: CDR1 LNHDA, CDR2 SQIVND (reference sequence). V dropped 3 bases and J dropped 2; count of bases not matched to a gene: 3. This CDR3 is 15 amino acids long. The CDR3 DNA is TGTGCCAGTAGTATTAGCGGGAGGAATCAAGAGACCCAGTACTTC. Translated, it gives CASSISGRNQETQYF.

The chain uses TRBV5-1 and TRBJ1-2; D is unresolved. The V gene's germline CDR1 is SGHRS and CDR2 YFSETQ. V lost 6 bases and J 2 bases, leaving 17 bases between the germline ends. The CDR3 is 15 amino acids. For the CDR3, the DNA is TGCGCCAGCATCCCGGTTAGCGGTGGGAACTATGGCTACACCTTC. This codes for CASIPVSGGNYGYTF.

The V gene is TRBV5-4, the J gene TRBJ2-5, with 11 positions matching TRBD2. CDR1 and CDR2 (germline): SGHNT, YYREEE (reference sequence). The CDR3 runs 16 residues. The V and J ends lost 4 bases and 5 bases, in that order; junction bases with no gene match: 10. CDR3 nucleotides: TGTGCCAGCAGCACTCCGACTAGCGGGATGTCGGAGACCCAGTACTTC. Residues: CASSTPTSGMSETQYF.

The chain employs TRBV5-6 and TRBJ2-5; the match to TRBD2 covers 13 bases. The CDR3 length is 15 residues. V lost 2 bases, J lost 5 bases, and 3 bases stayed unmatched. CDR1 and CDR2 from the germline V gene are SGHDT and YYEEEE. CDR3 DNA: TGTGCCAGCAGCTTCACTAGCGGGAGGGGGGAGACCCAGTACTTC. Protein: CASSFTSGRGETQYF.

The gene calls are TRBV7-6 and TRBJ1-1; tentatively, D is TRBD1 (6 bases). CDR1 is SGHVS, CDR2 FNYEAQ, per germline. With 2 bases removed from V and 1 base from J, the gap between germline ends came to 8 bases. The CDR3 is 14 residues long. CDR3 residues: CASSLPGQNTEAFF. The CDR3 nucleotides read TGTGCCAGCAGCTTACCGGGACAGAACACTGAAGCTTTCTTT.

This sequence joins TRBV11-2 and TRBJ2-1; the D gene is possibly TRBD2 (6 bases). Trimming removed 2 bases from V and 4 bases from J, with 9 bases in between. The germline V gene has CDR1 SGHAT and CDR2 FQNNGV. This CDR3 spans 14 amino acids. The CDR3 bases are TGTGCCAGCAGCTTATACCGGGAGTACAATGAGCAGTTCTTC. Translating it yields CASSLYREYNEQFF.

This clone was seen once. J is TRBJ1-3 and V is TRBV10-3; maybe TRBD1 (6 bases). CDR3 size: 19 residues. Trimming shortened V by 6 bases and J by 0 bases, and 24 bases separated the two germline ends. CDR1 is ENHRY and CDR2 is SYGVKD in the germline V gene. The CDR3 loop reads CAISQPFGGRGHSGNTIYF. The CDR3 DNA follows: TGTGCCATCAGCCAACCTTTCGGTGGCAGGGGTCACTCTGGAAACACCATATATTTT.

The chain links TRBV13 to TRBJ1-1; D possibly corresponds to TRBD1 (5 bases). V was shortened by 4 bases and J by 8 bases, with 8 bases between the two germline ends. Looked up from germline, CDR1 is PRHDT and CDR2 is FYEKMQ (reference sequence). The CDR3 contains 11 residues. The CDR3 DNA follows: TGTGCCAGCAGCTCCGGACAAGAAGCTTTCTTT. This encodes CASSSGQEAFF.

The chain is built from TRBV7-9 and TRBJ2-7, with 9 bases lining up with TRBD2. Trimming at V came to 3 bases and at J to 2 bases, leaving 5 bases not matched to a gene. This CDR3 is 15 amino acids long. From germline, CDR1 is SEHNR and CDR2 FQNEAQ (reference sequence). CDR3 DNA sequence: TGTGCCAGCAGCTTCGCTAGCGGGACCCCCTACGAGCAGTACTTC. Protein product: CASSFASGTPYEQYF.

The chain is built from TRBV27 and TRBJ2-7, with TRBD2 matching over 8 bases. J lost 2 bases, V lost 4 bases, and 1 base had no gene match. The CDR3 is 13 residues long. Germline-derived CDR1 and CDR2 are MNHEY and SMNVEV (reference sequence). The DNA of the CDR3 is TGTGCCAGCAGTTGGGGACTAGCCTACGAGCAGTACTTC. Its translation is CASSWGLAYEQYF.

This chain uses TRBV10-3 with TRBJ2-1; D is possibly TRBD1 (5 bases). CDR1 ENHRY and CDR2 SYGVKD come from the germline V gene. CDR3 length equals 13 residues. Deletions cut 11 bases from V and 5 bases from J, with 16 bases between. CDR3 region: CAALGLGNNEQFF. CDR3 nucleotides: TGTGCCGCCTTGGGGCTAGGCAACAATGAGCAGTTCTTC.

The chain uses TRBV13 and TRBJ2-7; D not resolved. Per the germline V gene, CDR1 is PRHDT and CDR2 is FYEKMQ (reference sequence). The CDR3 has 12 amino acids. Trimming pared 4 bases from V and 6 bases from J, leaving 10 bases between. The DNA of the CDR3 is TGTGCCAGCAGCTCCTTATCCGGCGAGCAGTACTTC. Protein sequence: CASSSLSGEQYF.

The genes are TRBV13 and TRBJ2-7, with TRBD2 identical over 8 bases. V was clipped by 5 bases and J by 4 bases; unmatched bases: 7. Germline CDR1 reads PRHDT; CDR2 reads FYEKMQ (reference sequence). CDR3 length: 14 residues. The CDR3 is CASSPGGRLYEQYF. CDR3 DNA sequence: TGTGCCAGCAGCCCGGGCGGGAGGCTATACGAGCAGTACTTC.

The CDR3 is CASSQTGQYTTGELFF. DNA of the CDR3: TGTGCCAGCAGCCAAACCGGACAGTACACTACCGGGGAGCTGTTTTTT. The V and J genes are TRBV14 and TRBJ2-2, with TRBD1 as a possible D gene (6 bases). The germline V gene has CDR1 SGHDN and CDR2 FVKESK. The CDR3 spans 16 residues. V dropped 2 bases and J dropped 5 bases, with 15 bases sitting between them.

CDR3 protein: CATQGPANTGELFF. The CDR3 DNA reads TGTGCCACCCAGGGCCCCGCGAACACCGGGGAGCTGTTTTTT. The gene calls are TRBV7-2 and TRBJ2-2, with a weak D call TRBD1 (5 bases). The CDR3 loop spans 14 amino acids. The germline V gene has CDR1 SGHTA and CDR2 FQGNSA. Trimming stripped 10 bases from V and 0 bases from J, with 12 bases between.